The 24 T cell receptor beta chains below come from one sample, sequenced in a study of OX40 agonist ivuxolimab in advanced cancers. Measured with immunoSEQ multiplex PCR; TCRdb has only the in-frame clones, and not every one. Among under 60,000 clones listed, approximately 87% were seen once. The material sequenced was CD4+ or CD8+ T cells sorted from blood, taken in a trial of the OX40 agonist ivuxolimab. The receptors shown here come from an adult with an advanced solid tumor such as melanoma, head and neck, liver or kidney cancer.

The V and J genes are TRBV11-2 and TRBJ1-2; 9 bases match TRBD1. Germline V gene sequence: CDR1 SGHAT, CDR2 FQNNGV. Germline trimming cut 1 base from V and 7 bases from J; bases unmatched to any gene: 10. The CDR3 sequence is 16 residues long. The CDR3 here is CASSLAGTGRGFGYTF. The CDR3 DNA follows: TGTGCCAGCAGCTTAGCCGGGACAGGGCGCGGCTTTGGCTACACCTTC. Variable domain in full (rest from reference TRBV11-2 and TRBJ1-2): EAGVAQSPRYKIIEKRQSVAFWCNPISGHATLYWYQQILGQGPKLLIQFQNNGVVDDSQLPKDRFSAERLKGVDSTLKIQPAKLEDSAVYLCASSLAGTGRGFGYTFGSGTRLTVV.

The J gene is TRBJ2-2, the V gene TRBV6-4; D not resolved. Germline V CDR1 and CDR2: MRHNA, SNTAGT. The V end lost 4 bases, the J end lost 1 base, and 7 bases lay between the germline ends. The CDR3 spans 14 residues. In DNA, the CDR3 is TGTGCCAGCAGTGGAGATCTGAACACCGGGGAGCTGTTTTTT. Its translation: CASSGDLNTGELFF.

V usage is TRBV12-1 and J usage is TRBJ2-5; no check of the table's D call, TRBD1, against the DNA was made. TRBV12-1 represents a pseudogene. The CDR3 is 15 residues long. The CDR3, as DNA: TGTGCCAGCAGCTTCATTTTGGACACTCAAGAGACCCAGTACTTC. Encoded protein: CASSFILDTQETQYF.

The rearrangement uses TRBV28 and TRBJ2-1; 15 positions agree with TRBD2. V shed 5 bases, J shed 4 bases, and the junction held 9 bases outside the gene matches. The CDR3 spans 18 residues. Per germline, CDR1 MDHEN and CDR2 SYDVKM. The CDR3: CASSPRRTSGGVYNEQFF. CDR3 nucleotide sequence: TGTGCCAGCAGTCCCCGGAGGACTAGCGGGGGGGTTTACAATGAGCAGTTCTTC.

The chain carries TRBV19 and TRBJ1-6, with 9 positions matching TRBD1. The V segment lost 4 bases and the J segment 8 bases; nucleotides outside the gene matches: 3. Germline lookup yields CDR1 LNHDA and CDR2 SQIVND (reference sequence). This CDR3 region has 14 residues. CDR3 residues: CASSTTGGDSPLHF. CDR3 bases: TGTGCCAGTAGTACAACAGGGGGCGATTCACCCCTCCACTTT.

This clone was found a few times. The chain carries TRBV6-5 and TRBJ1-6, with TRBD1 as a possible D gene (6 bases). Between the trimmed V and J ends, which lost 6 bases and 5 bases, there was a span of 11 bases. Germline V gives CDR1 MNHEY, CDR2 SVGAGI. The CDR3 runs 14 residues. The chain's CDR3 is CASSPDRNNSPLHF. CDR3 nucleotide sequence: TGTGCCAGCAGCCCCGACAGGAATAATTCACCCCTCCACTTT.

The genes are TRBV9 and TRBJ1-2, with D tentatively TRBD1 (5 bases). V lost 0 bases to trimming and J lost 6 bases, with 12 bases between them. Germline V gene data show CDR1 as SGDLS and CDR2 as YYNGEE. The CDR3 consists of 14 residues. The CDR3 DNA reads as TGTGCCAGCAGCGTAGGGGGGAAACCTGATGGCTACACCTTC. Translation: CASSVGGKPDGYTF.

This chain uses TRBV27 with TRBJ2-1, with D tentatively TRBD1 (6 bases). This CDR3 has 16 amino acids. CDR1 and CDR2 (germline): MNHEY, SMNVEV (reference sequence). V was clipped by 4 bases and J by 10 bases, with 23 bases between them. CDR3 region: CASSYGASWGPNEQFF. CDR3 sequence (DNA): TGTGCCAGCAGTTATGGGGCTAGCTGGGGGCCCAACGAGCAGTTCTTC.

V and J are TRBV7-6 and TRBJ2-3, with D perhaps given as TRBD1 or TRBD2 (6 bases each). Germline V gene data show CDR1 as SGHVS and CDR2 as FNYEAQ. This CDR3 has 15 residues. Trimming shortened V by 5 bases and J by 4 bases, and 16 bases separated the two germline ends. The CDR3, as DNA: TGTGCCAGCAGCCCACAGCGTGGGGGGCCAGATACGCAGTATTTT. It specifies CASSPQRGGPDTQYF.

The rearrangement links TRBV15 to TRBJ2-5, with D possibly TRBD1 on 6 matching bases. CDR3 length equals 14 residues. Per germline, CDR1 LNHNV and CDR2 YYDKDF (reference sequence). V was cut by 0 bases and J by 5 bases, with 10 bases left in between. The CDR3 DNA is TGTGCCACCAGCAGAGATCTGGGGGCCGAGACCCAGTACTTC. Translating it yields CATSRDLGAETQYF.

The chain joins TRBV6-5 to TRBJ1-6; 8 bases map to TRBD1. Germline values: CDR1 MNHEY, CDR2 SVGAGI. J gave up 7 bases and V 2 bases, and 1 base lay outside the gene matches. The CDR3 extends over 14 amino acids. CDR3 residues: CASSYRTGNSPLHF. The CDR3 DNA reads as TGTGCCAGCAGTTACAGGACAGGGAATTCACCCCTCCACTTT.

The V call is TRBV9, the J call TRBJ2-5; 11 bases align to TRBD2. The germline V gene encodes CDR1 SGDLS and CDR2 YYNGEE. The CDR3 loop spans 15 amino acids. V was pared by 4 bases and J by 5 bases, with 7 bases of the junction left unmatched. CDR3 sequence: CASSLAGGLRETQYF. The CDR3 region has the DNA TGTGCCAGCAGCTTAGCGGGGGGGCTACGGGAGACCCAGTACTTC.

The V call is TRBV27, the J call TRBJ1-1; 7 bases agree with TRBD1. Germline CDR1 reads MNHEY; CDR2 reads SMNVEV (reference sequence). CDR3 length equals 15 residues. J lost 4 bases, V lost 5 bases, and 10 bases had no gene match. The CDR3 bases are TGTGCCAGCAGTCCGACCCAGACAGGGCTCACTGAAGCTTTCTTT. Translating it yields CASSPTQTGLTEAFF.

This clone was picked up a small number of times. The chain combines TRBV4-2 with TRBJ2-5, with D possibly TRBD2 on 6 matching bases. The CDR3 contains 14 residues. Germline V CDR1 and CDR2: LGHNA, YNFKEQ. The V end was cut by 1 base, the J end by 5 bases, with 11 bases between. This chain's CDR3 is CASSQGSSEETQYF. The CDR3 DNA sequence: TGTGCCAGCAGCCAAGGGTCTAGCGAGGAGACCCAGTACTTC.

V usage is TRBV30 and J usage is TRBJ1-1; no clear D. Per germline, CDR1 GTSNPN and CDR2 SVGIG (reference sequence). This CDR3 spans 14 amino acids. The V end lost 0 bases, the J end lost 10 bases, and 18 bases lay between the germline ends. CDR3 loop: CAWSVSLLTAPAFF. The DNA for the CDR3 is TGTGCCTGGAGTGTAAGTCTTTTGACCGCTCCAGCTTTCTTT.

This sequence joins TRBV30 and TRBJ1-5, with a tentative D call TRBD1 (5 bases). V lost 1 base and J 4 bases, leaving 17 bases between the germline ends. The CDR3 spans 16 residues. Germline values: CDR1 GTSNPN, CDR2 SVGIG (reference sequence). The CDR3 protein is CAWSAMTFWGNQPQHF. CDR3 coding DNA: TGTGCCTGGAGTGCAATGACATTTTGGGGGAATCAGCCCCAGCATTTT.

V usage is TRBV2 and J usage is TRBJ2-3, with D unresolved. This CDR3 is 13 amino acids long. V lost 7 bases, J lost 2 bases, and 10 bases lay in between. Germline V gene data show CDR1 as SNHLY and CDR2 as FYNNEI. CDR3 sequence (DNA): TGTGCCAGCAACCCTCCGTACACAGATACGCAGTATTTT. Translation gives CASNPPYTDTQYF. The full variable domain, rest sourced from reference TRBV2 and TRBJ2-3, is EPEVTQTPSHQVTQMGQEVILRCVPISNHLYFYWYRQILGQKVEFLVSFYNNEISEKSEIFDDQFSVERPDGSNFTLKIRSTKLEDSAMYFCASNPPYTDTQYFGPGTRLTVL.

The table lists this clone with a few counts. V usage is TRBV11-2 and J usage is TRBJ2-5; 7 nucleotides align to TRBD2. CDR1 is SGHAT and CDR2 is FQNNGV in the germline V gene. V shed 6 bases and J 1 base; nucleotides not matched to a gene: 8. This CDR3 spans 15 amino acids. CDR3 in amino acids: CASSALLASQETQYF. The CDR3 DNA reads TGTGCCAGCAGTGCCCTACTAGCGAGCCAAGAGACCCAGTACTTC. Full variable domain (remainder filled in from reference TRBV11-2 and TRBJ2-5): EAGVAQSPRYKIIEKRQSVAFWCNPISGHATLYWYQQILGQGPKLLIQFQNNGVVDDSQLPKDRFSAERLKGVDSTLKIQPAKLEDSAVYLCASSALLASQETQYFGPGTRLLVL.

The chain links TRBV5-4 to TRBJ1-1; D gene uncertain. The germline CDR1 and CDR2 sequences are SGHNT and YYREEE (reference sequence). The CDR3 totals 15 residues. Trimming took off 4 bases at V and 1 base at J, with 14 bases between the two ends. The chain's CDR3 is CASSQPWGGNTEAFF. The CDR3 nucleotides are TGTGCCAGCAGCCAACCGTGGGGTGGGAACACTGAAGCTTTCTTT.

The gene calls are TRBV28 and TRBJ2-7, with TRBD1 matching over 11 bases. The CDR3 covers 17 residues. Germline CDR1 and CDR2: MDHEN and SYDVKM. Trimming removed 0 bases from V and 7 bases from J; junction bases left unmatched: 11. The DNA of the CDR3 is TGTGCCAGCAGTTTATGGGACAGGGGGCGCCTTCCACTGGAGCAGTACTTC. This translates into CASSLWDRGRLPLEQYF.

The V and J genes are TRBV7-8 and TRBJ2-3, with D unresolved. Per the germline V gene, CDR1 is SGHVS and CDR2 is FQNEAQ. The CDR3 loop spans 14 amino acids. V shed 3 bases and J shed 2 bases, with 9 bases lying between them. The CDR3 coding sequence is TGTGCCAGCAGCTTCGGCGGTTACACAGATACGCAGTATTTT. Translated, it gives CASSFGGYTDTQYF.

The rearrangement uses TRBV5-1 and TRBJ1-5; D call uncertain. The germline gives CDR1 SGHRS, CDR2 YFSETQ. Between the trimmed V and J ends, which lost 0 bases and 4 bases, there was a span of 14 bases. There are 16 residues in the CDR3. The DNA for the CDR3 is TGCGCCAGCAGCTTGGTCGGATTGGGCGGAAATCAGCCCCAGCATTTT. It is translated as CASSLVGLGGNQPQHF.

The chain uses TRBV6-5 and TRBJ2-7; weak D call: TRBD2 (6 bases). The germline V gene has CDR1 MNHEY and CDR2 SVGAGI. This CDR3 has 15 residues. The V end was cut by 8 bases, the J end by 0 bases, with 17 bases between. The CDR3 DNA reads TGTGCCAGCGAAAATCCGGGGGTCGGCTCCTACGAGCAGTACTTC. Amino acids: CASENPGVGSYEQYF.

This clone has only a few counts. The chain links TRBV7-2 to TRBJ1-2; D may be TRBD1 (5 bases). Deletions cut 2 bases from V and 8 bases from J, with 9 bases between. Germline V gene sequence: CDR1 SGHTA, CDR2 FQGNSA. CDR3 length: 12 amino acids. In DNA, the CDR3 is TGTGCCAGCAGCTTATCGGGGGACGGCTACACCTTC. Its protein is CASSLSGDGYTF.